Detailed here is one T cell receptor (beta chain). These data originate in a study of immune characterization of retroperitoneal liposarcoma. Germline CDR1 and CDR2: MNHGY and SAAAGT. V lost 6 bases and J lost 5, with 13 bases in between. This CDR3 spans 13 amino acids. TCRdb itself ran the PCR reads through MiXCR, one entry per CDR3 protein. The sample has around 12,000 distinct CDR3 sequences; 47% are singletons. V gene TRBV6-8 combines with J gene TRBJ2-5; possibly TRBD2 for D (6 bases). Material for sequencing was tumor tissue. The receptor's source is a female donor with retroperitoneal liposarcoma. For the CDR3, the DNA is TGTGCCAGCAGCACGGTGGGGAGGGAGACCCAGTACTTC. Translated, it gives CASSTVGRETQYF.